The rows below give T cell receptor beta chains drawn from one sample of a study of T cell responses to AZD1222 COVID-19 vaccine. TCRdb keeps only in-frame clones here, not all; method: immunoSEQ multiplex PCR. Of about 110,000 clones listed, more than 70% are singletons. Sequencing used peripheral blood, obtained on day 0 of AZD1222 vaccination. Every receptor here comes from an adult in good health. The CDR3 runs from the conserved cysteine through the conserved F or W. The order of the fields is J gene, V gene, CDR3 protein.

J: TRBJ2-7
V: TRBV28
CDR3: CASRLGRDYEQYF

J: TRBJ2-7
V: TRBV7-9
CDR3: CASSLAGTGLGLHEQYF

J: TRBJ2-7
V: TRBV3-1/TRBV3-2
CDR3: CASSSLRRGEQYF

J: TRBJ2-6
V: TRBV4-2
CDR3: CASSQDYLTGGYGANVLTF

J: TRBJ1-3
V: TRBV5-5
CDR3: CASSLGLSEGNTIYF

J: TRBJ2-3
V: TRBV18
CDR3: CASSPNPGSGSDTQYF

J: TRBJ1-1
V: TRBV3-1/TRBV3-2
CDR3: CASSQGEAGEAFF

J: TRBJ1-5
V: TRBV4-2
CDR3: CASSQVGQSHQPQHF

J: TRBJ2-2
V: TRBV12-3/TRBV12-4
CDR3: CASREMNTGELFF

J: TRBJ1-5
V: TRBV5-5
CDR3: CASSLLGQGFNQPQHF

J: TRBJ2-2
V: TRBV5-4
CDR3: CASSFGLPANTGELFF

J: TRBJ1-5
V: TRBV6-5
CDR3: CASTRLLGNQPQHF

J: TRBJ2-3
V: TRBV7-9
CDR3: CASSLRERDTQYF

J: TRBJ1-4
V: TRBV18
CDR3: CASSPARREKLFF

J: TRBJ1-4
V: TRBV6-2/TRBV6-3
CDR3: CASSQDITNEKLFF

J: TRBJ1-2
V: TRBV4-3
CDR3: CASSQDVQGSYGYTF

J: TRBJ1-1
V: TRBV9
CDR3: CASSENMNTEAFF

J: TRBJ1-1
V: TRBV6-6
CDR3: CASRHHGTLNTEAFF

J: TRBJ1-5
V: TRBV6-6
CDR3: CASSYTSVNQPQHF

J: TRBJ2-3
V: TRBV27
CDR3: CASSLSPGPFYTDTQYF

J: TRBJ2-1
V: TRBV19
CDR3: CASSIDLTGTGPYNEQFF

J: TRBJ2-5
V: TRBV9
CDR3: CASSLRTSGGAGQETQYF

J: TRBJ2-3
V: TRBV11-2
CDR3: CASSLGGPRAQYF

J: TRBJ1-1
V: TRBV6-5
CDR3: CAGRDRGNTEAFF

J: TRBJ2-2
V: TRBV10-2
CDR3: CASSLTGGAFSGELFF

J: TRBJ1-1
V: TRBV6-2/TRBV6-3
CDR3: CASSYHRWEMNTEAFF

J: TRBJ1-1
V: TRBV7-3
CDR3: CASSRDENTEAFF

J: TRBJ1-1
V: TRBV2
CDR3: CASRGGPSITEAFF

J: TRBJ1-2
V: TRBV6-1
CDR3: CASSGTTPTPNYGYTF

J: TRBJ1-5
V: TRBV19
CDR3: CASMTGAYSNQPQHF

J: TRBJ1-4
V: TRBV19
CDR3: CASSILGSGEKLFF

J: TRBJ1-2
V: TRBV6-2/TRBV6-3
CDR3: CASSPPDRQYGYTF

J: TRBJ2-3
V: TRBV4-3
CDR3: CASSRDSRGDTQYF

J: TRBJ1-1
V: TRBV2
CDR3: CASKGSAAPNTEAFF

J: TRBJ1-1
V: TRBV19
CDR3: CASSIVPGAMNTEAFF

J: TRBJ2-7
V: TRBV6-5
CDR3: CAVGWGQGYVEQYF

J: TRBJ1-5
V: TRBV18
CDR3: CASSPQGQGNQPQHF

J: TRBJ1-1
V: TRBV7-9
CDR3: CASSQTRELHEAFF

J: TRBJ2-5
V: TRBV5-8
CDR3: CASSWGTGGVIETQYF

J: TRBJ2-7
V: TRBV6-5
CDR3: CASRRDSENYEQYF

J: TRBJ1-1
V: TRBV18
CDR3: CASSPAVGSDTEAFF

J: TRBJ1-3
V: TRBV28
CDR3: CASSLSQGNTIYF

J: TRBJ1-1
V: TRBV10-1
CDR3: CASSEGRAWGEAFF

J: TRBJ2-5
V: TRBV11-2
CDR3: CASSLDRGRETQYF

J: TRBJ2-7
V: TRBV7-7
CDR3: CASSLTTGNTYEQYF

J: TRBJ1-2
V: TRBV5-1
CDR3: CASSLSGIGYGYTF

J: TRBJ1-2
V: TRBV9
CDR3: CASSVRGYGYTF

J: TRBJ1-4
V: TRBV29-1
CDR3: CSAWTSTNEKLFF

J: TRBJ1-1
V: TRBV7-7
CDR3: CASSRVGNTEAFF

J: TRBJ1-1
V: TRBV18
CDR3: CASSPSMNTEAFF

J: TRBJ2-5
V: TRBV5-5
CDR3: CASSQVPGAETQYF

J: TRBJ1-5
V: TRBV19
CDR3: CASSIWEGDQPQHF

J: TRBJ1-6
V: TRBV10-3
CDR3: CAISGQEHNSPLHF

J: TRBJ2-5
V: TRBV13
CDR3: CASSDTGLPVTQYF

J: TRBJ2-1
V: TRBV29-1
CDR3: CSVVLTGGSYNEQFF

J: TRBJ1-1
V: TRBV2
CDR3: CASNTGGTEAFF

J: TRBJ1-1
V: TRBV6-5
CDR3: CASTPGAGRHLAFF

J: TRBJ1-2
V: TRBV19
CDR3: CASSIRGQKRYTF

J: TRBJ1-2
V: TRBV6-5
CDR3: CASLTGGVNGYTF